This T cell receptor (beta chain) was documented in a study of blood T cell repertoires in COVID-19. Study summary: Italy, Spain and the United States were the sources of the convalescent and acute COVID-19 samples. T cells, B-cell-depleted T cells, or PBMCs provided the cDNA or gDNA that served as material.

From germline, CDR1 is MNHEY and CDR2 SVGAGI. V was clipped by 5 bases and J by 7 bases; unmatched bases: 7. This CDR3 is built from 15 residues. As processed by the authors: Researchers report that nucleated cell counts were estimated from reference gene primer amplification. Sequenced by immunoSEQ multiplex PCR; TCRdb stores in-frame clones only, minus some. Clone size and V and J calls were adopted from that table, with D and trimming inferred from the DNA. The table has tens of thousands of clones, approximately 84% seen once. The source is a man between 65 and 79 years old with acute or convalescent COVID-19. The chain uses TRBV6-5 and TRBJ1-6, with 8 bases identical to TRBD1. The sample was peripheral blood. Written as DNA, the CDR3 is TGTGCCAGCAGTCCCCAGGCAGGGGGCAATTCACCCCTCCACTTT. Its translation is CASSPQAGGNSPLHF.